This is a list of T cell receptor beta chains from one sample in a study of shared clonotypes between healthy human individuals. Some clones are missing from TCRdb's copy, which holds only in-frame ones; the method was immunoSEQ multiplex PCR. The profile shows millions of clones, 85% to 95% of them singletons. The material sequenced was naive CD8+ T cells sorted from blood. The source is a young man in good health. Each CDR3 is given with its conserved first and last residue. D genes are given only for firm matches. Clone size is stated in some rows and not others, as once, few, many or a class when expanded.

j_call d_call v_call clone_size cdr3_nt cdr3_aa
TRBJ2-7 TRBD1 TRBV28 - TGTGCCAGCGGACAGGGTAACGAGCAGTACTTC CASGQGNEQYF
TRBJ1-1 TRBD1 TRBV11-2 - TGTGCCAGCAGCTCCCACCTCGGGACAGACACTGAAGCTTTCTTT CASSSHLGTDTEAFF
TRBJ1-5 - TRBV2 - TGTGCCAGCAGTGAAGCGCTTCTGGGGGCCCCGCAGCCCCAGCATTTT CASSEALLGAPQPQHF
TRBJ1-2 - TRBV28 - TGTGCCAGCAGTTTAATGGAGGGGGTCGGGTATGGCTACACCTTC CASSLMEGVGYGYTF
TRBJ2-2 - TRBV4-3 - TGCGCCAGCAGCCAAGAGATCATCACCGGGGAGCTGTTTTTT CASSQEIITGELFF
TRBJ1-4 - TRBV7-9 - TGTGCCAGCAGCTTAGCCCCCCCCGCGGAAAAACTGTTTTTT CASSLAPPAEKLFF
TRBJ1-1 - TRBV11-2 - TGTGCCAGCAGCCCTCCGGTCGGAGCTCTGAACACTGAAGCTTTCTTT CASSPPVGALNTEAFF
TRBJ1-5 - TRBV21-1 - TGTGCCAGCGGTAGGACAGGGCCCCATCAGCCCCAGCATTTT CASGRTGPHQPQHF
TRBJ2-1 TRBD1 TRBV27 - TGTGCCAGCAGTTTATACTCCGGGACAGGCATTGAGAATGAGCAGTTCTTC CASSLYSGTGIENEQFF
TRBJ2-2 - TRBV27 few TGTGCCAGCAGTTCGAGGGGGACACGGAACACCGGGGAGCTGTTTTTT CASSSRGTRNTGELFF
TRBJ2-7 - TRBV4-3 - TGCGCCAGCAGCCAGAATGGGGATTCATTCTACGAGCAGTACTTC CASSQNGDSFYEQYF
TRBJ2-7 - TRBV13 once TGTGCCAGCAGCCACGGTGTTCCCCCCGAGCAGTACTTC CASSHGVPPEQYF
TRBJ2-5 - TRBV5-6 - TGTGCCAGCAGCCCGGGACTCCCCTTAGACCAGTACTTC CASSPGLPLDQYF
TRBJ2-7 TRBD2 TRBV6-5 - TGTGCCAGCAGTTACTCCCCTAGCGGGAGCTACGAGCAGTACTTC CASSYSPSGSYEQYF
TRBJ1-2 - TRBV27 - TGTGCCAGCAGTTTATCGCCCGCCGGTGGGTCGTTCTATGGCTACACCTTC CASSLSPAGGSFYGYTF
TRBJ2-7 - TRBV9 once TGTGCCAGCAGCGCCGGGGGGCGGGGCTACGAGCAGTACTTC CASSAGGRGYEQYF
TRBJ2-7 - TRBV5-4 - TGTGCCAGCAGCGAAAAAGCCTCGGGCGAGCAGTACTTC CASSEKASGEQYF
TRBJ2-3 - TRBV18 - TGTGCCAGCTCACCATCCACTAGCACAGATACGCAGTATTTT CASSPSTSTDTQYF
TRBJ2-1 - TRBV12-2 - TGTGCAAGTCGCTTAGTCTCTAGCGGGAGACCTTTCTTCTACAATGAGCAGTTCTTC CASRLVSSGRPFFYNEQFF
TRBJ1-4 TRBD1 TRBV11-2 - TGTGCCAGCAGCTTGGACCCCCGGGACAGCACCCTTTTT CASSLDPRDSTLF
TRBJ1-2 TRBD1 TRBV7-9 - TGTGCCAGCAGCTTAGGTGGACAGGGCTGGGGCTACACCTTC CASSLGGQGWGYTF
TRBJ2-3 TRBD2 TRBV5-6 - TGTGCCAGCAGCACACGACTAGCGGGATTTGATACGCAGTATTTT CASSTRLAGFDTQYF
TRBJ2-2 - TRBV10-3 - TGTGCCATCAGTGAGTGGGAGAACACCGGGGAGCTGTTTTTT CAISEWENTGELFF
TRBJ1-6 - TRBV9 - TGTGCCAGCAGCGTAATGGGGGACAATTCACCCCTCCACTTT CASSVMGDNSPLHF
TRBJ2-3 - TRBV19 - TGTGCCAGTAGTATAGATGCCACTAACACAGATACGCAGTATTTT CASSIDATNTDTQYF
TRBJ2-6 - TRBV14 - TGTGCCAGCAGCCTCCACAGGGCTGGGGCCAACGTCCTGACTTTC CASSLHRAGANVLTF
TRBJ2-5 TRBD1 TRBV5-8 - TGTGCCAGCATTCCCAGGGGGGAGACCCAGTACTTC CASIPRGETQYF
TRBJ2-3 - TRBV6-1 - TGTGCCAGCAGTGAACTACACAGCACAGATACGCAGTATTTT CASSELHSTDTQYF
TRBJ2-7 TRBD1 TRBV5-6 - TGTGCCAGCAGCACCCGGACAGGCTGGGCGTCAGGGGACGAGCAGTACTTC CASSTRTGWASGDEQYF
TRBJ1-4 - TRBV6-1 - TGTGCCAGCAGTGTGGGAGCCGCCGCGGGTGAAAAACTGTTTTTT CASSVGAAAGEKLFF
TRBJ1-1 - TRBV11-2 once TGTGCCAGCAGCTTAGTACCAGGGAGCGTGAACACTGAAGCTTTCTTT CASSLVPGSVNTEAFF
TRBJ2-1 - TRBV7-9 - TGTGCCAGCAGCTTAGGGCAGGGTTCCTACAATGAGCAGTTCTTC CASSLGQGSYNEQFF
TRBJ2-7 - TRBV7-6 - TGTGCCAGCAGCTTAGTTAGGCTGTACTCCTACGAGCAGTACTTC CASSLVRLYSYEQYF
TRBJ1-1 - TRBV7-9 - TGTGCCAGCAGCCCTTCGGGTGAGGGGATGAACACTGAAGCTTTCTTT CASSPSGEGMNTEAFF
TRBJ2-2 TRBD2 TRBV5-1 - TGCGCCAGCAGTTGGACTAGCGGGAGTTTGGCGAACACCGGGGAGCTGTTTTTT CASSWTSGSLANTGELFF